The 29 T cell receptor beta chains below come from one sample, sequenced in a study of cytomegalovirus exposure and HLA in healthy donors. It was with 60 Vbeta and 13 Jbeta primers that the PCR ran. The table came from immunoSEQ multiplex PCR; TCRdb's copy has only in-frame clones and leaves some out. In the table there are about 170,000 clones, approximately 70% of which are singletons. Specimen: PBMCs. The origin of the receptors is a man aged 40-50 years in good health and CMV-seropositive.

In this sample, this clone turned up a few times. CDR3 amino acids: CASTRDILSGNTIYF. In nucleotides, the CDR3 is TGTGCCAGCACGAGGGACATACTCTCTGGAAACACCATATATTTT. This chain joins TRBV5-6 and TRBJ1-3; possibly TRBD1 for D (6 bases). V was clipped by 6 bases and J by 0 bases, with 13 bases between them. CDR3 length: 15 amino acids. In germline, CDR1 is SGHDT, CDR2 YYEEEE.

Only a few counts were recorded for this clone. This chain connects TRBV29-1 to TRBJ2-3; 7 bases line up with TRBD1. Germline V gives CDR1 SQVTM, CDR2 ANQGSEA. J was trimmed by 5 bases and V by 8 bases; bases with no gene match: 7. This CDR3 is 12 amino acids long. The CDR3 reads CSSGTEKDTQYF. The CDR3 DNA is TGCAGCTCCGGGACAGAGAAAGATACGCAGTATTTT.

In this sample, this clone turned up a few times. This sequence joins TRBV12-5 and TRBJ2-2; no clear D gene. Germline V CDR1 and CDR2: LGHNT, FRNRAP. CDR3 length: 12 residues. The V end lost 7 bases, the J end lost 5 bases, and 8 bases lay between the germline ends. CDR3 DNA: TGTGCTAGTGCCCCTCTTACCGGGGAGCTGTTTTTT. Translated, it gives CASAPLTGELFF.

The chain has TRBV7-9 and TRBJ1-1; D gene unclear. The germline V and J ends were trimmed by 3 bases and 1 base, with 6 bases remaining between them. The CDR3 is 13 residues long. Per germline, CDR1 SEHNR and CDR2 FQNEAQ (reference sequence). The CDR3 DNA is TGTGCCAGCAGCTTTGGGCCGAACACTGAAGCTTTCTTT. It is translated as CASSFGPNTEAFF.

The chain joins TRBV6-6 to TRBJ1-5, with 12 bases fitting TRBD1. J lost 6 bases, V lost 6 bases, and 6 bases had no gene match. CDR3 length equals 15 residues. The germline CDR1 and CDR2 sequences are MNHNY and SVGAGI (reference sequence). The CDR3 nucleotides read TGTGCCAGCAGGACCGGGACAGGGGGCTTTCAGCCCCAGCATTTT. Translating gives CASRTGTGGFQPQHF.

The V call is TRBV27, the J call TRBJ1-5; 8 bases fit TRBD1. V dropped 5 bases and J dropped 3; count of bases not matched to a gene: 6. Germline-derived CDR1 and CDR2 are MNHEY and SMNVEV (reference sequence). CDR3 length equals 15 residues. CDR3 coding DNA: TGTGCCAGCAGTCCCCGGGACAGGTTCAATCAGCCCCAGCATTTT. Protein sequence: CASSPRDRFNQPQHF.

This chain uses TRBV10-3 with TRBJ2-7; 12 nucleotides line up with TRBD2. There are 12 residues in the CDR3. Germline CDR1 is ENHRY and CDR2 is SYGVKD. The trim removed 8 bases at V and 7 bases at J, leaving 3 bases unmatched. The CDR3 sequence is CAIETSGGEQYF. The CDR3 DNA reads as TGTGCCATCGAGACTAGCGGGGGTGAGCAGTACTTC.

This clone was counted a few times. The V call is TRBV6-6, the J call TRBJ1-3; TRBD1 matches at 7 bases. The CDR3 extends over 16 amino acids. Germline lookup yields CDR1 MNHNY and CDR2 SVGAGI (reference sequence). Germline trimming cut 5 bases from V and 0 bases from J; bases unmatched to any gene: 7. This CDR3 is CASSGTVVSSGNTIYF. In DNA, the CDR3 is TGTGCCAGCAGTGGGACAGTGGTGAGCTCTGGAAACACCATATATTTT.

DNA of the CDR3: TGTGCCAGCAGCTCTGTGGACAGGGTTGGAAACACCATATATTTT. Amino acid sequence: CASSSVDRVGNTIYF. This sequence joins TRBV5-6 and TRBJ1-3, with 8 positions matching TRBD1. J was trimmed by 3 bases and V by 3 bases; bases with no gene match: 5. Germline-derived CDR1 and CDR2 are SGHDT and YYEEEE. This CDR3 spans 15 amino acids.

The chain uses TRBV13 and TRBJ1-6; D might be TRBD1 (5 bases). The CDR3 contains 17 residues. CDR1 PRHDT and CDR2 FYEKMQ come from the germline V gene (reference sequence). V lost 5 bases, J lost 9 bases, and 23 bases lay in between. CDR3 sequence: CASSNIRDSFTPSPLHF. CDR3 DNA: TGTGCCAGCAGCAACATACGGGACTCCTTTACCCCTTCACCCCTCCACTTT.

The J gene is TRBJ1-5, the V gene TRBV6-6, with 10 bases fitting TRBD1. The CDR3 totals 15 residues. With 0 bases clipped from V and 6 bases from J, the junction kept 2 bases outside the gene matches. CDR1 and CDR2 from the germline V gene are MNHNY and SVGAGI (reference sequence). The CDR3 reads CASSYSGQGSQPQHF. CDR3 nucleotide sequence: TGTGCCAGCAGTTACTCGGGACAGGGGAGTCAGCCCCAGCATTTT.

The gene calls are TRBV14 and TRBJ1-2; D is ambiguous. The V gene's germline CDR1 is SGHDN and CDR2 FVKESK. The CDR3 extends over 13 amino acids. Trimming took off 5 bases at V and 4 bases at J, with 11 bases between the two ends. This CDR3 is CASSTIVCYGYTF. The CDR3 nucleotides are TGTGCCAGCAGCACTATCGTATGCTATGGCTACACCTTC.

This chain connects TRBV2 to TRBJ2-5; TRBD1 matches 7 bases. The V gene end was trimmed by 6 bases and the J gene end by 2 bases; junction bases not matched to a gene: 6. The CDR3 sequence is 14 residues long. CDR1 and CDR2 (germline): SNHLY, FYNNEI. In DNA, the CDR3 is TGTGCCAGCAGCAGGGACAGCCCTCAAGAGACCCAGTACTTC. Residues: CASSRDSPQETQYF. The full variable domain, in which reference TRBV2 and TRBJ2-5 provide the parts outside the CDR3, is EPEVTQTPSHQVTQMGQEVILRCVPISNHLYFYWYRQILGQKVEFLVSFYNNEISEKSEIFDDQFSVERPDGSNFTLKIRSTKLEDSAMYFCASSRDSPQETQYFGPGTRLLVL.

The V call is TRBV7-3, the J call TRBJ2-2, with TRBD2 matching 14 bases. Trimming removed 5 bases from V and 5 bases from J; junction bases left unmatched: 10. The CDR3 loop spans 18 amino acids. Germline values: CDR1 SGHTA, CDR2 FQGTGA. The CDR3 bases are TGTGCCAGCAGCAAAAGGGGACTAGCGGGGGCGTTGACCGGGGAGCTGTTTTTT. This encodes CASSKRGLAGALTGELFF.

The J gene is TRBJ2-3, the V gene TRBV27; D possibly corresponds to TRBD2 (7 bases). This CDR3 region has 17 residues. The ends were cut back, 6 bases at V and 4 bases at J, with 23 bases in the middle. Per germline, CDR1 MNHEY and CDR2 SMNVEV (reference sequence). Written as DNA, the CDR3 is TGTGCCAGCAGCAACCTCCTAACCGCGGGGGCGGCAGATACGCAGTATTTT. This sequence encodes CASSNLLTAGAADTQYF.

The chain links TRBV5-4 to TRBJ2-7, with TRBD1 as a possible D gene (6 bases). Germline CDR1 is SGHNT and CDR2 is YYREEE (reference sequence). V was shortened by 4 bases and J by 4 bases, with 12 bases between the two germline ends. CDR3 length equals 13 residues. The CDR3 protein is CASSPGAAYEQYF. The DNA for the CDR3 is TGTGCCAGCAGCCCAGGGGCAGCGTACGAGCAGTACTTC.

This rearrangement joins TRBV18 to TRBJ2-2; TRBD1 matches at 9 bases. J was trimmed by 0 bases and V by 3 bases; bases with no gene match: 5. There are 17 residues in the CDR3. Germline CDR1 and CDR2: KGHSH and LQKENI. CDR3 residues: CASSPNRGPTNTGELFF. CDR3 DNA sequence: TGTGCCAGCTCACCTAACAGGGGGCCCACGAACACCGGGGAGCTGTTTTTT.

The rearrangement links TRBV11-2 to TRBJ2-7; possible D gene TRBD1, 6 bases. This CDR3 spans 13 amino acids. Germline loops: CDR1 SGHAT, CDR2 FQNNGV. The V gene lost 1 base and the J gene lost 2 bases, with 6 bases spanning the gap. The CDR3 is CASSLGTAYEQYF. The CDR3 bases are TGTGCCAGCAGCTTAGGGACAGCCTACGAGCAGTACTTC.

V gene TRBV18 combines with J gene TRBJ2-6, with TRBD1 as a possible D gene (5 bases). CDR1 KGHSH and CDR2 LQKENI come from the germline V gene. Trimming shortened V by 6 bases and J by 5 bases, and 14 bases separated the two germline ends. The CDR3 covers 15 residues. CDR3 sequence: CASSPAQDRANVLTF. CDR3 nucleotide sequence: TGTGCCAGCTCCCCGGCCCAGGACAGGGCCAACGTCCTGACTTTC.

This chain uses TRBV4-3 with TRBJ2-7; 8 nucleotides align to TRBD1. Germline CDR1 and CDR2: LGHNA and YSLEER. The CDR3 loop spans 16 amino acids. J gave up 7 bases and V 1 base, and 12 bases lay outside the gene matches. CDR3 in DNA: TGCGCCAGCAGCCAAGTTGCTGGGACAGGCATTGGGGAGCAGTACTTC. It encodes CASSQVAGTGIGEQYF.

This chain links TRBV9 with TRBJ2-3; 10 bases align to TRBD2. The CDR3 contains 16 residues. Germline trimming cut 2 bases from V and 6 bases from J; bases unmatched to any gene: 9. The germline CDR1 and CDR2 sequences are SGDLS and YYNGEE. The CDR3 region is CASSVLEAGGLDTQYF. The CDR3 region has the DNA TGTGCCAGCAGCGTTCTAGAAGCGGGGGGGCTGGATACGCAGTATTTT.

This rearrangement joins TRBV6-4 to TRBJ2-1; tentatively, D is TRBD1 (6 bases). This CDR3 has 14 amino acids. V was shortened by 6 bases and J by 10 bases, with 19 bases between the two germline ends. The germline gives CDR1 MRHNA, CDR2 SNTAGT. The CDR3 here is CASRKTGTTDEQFF. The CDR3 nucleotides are TGTGCCAGCAGGAAGACAGGCACGACCGACGAGCAGTTCTTC.

DNA of the CDR3: TGTGCCAGCAGTTACGGGCAGAGCACCGGGGAGCTGTTTTTT. Amino acids: CASSYGQSTGELFF. The chain carries TRBV6-5 and TRBJ2-2; D not resolved. Germline V gene sequence: CDR1 MNHEY, CDR2 SVGAGI. With 2 bases removed from V and 4 bases from J, the gap between germline ends came to 8 bases. This CDR3 comprises 14 residues.

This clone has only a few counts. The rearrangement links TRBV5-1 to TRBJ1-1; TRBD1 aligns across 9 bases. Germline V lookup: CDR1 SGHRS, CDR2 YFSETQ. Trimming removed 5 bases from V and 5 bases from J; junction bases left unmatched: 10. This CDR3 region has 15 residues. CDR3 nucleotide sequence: TGCGCCAGCAGTCTCGTGACAGGGGGTGAGACTGAAGCTTTCTTT. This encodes CASSLVTGGETEAFF.

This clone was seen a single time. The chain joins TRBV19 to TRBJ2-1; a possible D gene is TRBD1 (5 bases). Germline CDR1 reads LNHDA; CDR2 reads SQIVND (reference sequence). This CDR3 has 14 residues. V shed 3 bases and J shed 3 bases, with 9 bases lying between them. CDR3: CASSMQGNYNEQFF. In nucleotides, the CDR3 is TGTGCCAGTAGTATGCAGGGAAACTACAATGAGCAGTTCTTC.

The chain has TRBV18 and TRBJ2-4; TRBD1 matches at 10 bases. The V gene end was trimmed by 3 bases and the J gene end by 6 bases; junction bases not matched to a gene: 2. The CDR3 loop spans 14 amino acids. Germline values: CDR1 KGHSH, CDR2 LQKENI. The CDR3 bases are TGTGCCAGCTCACCGGGACAGGGGTTAAACATTCAGTACTTC. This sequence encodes CASSPGQGLNIQYF.

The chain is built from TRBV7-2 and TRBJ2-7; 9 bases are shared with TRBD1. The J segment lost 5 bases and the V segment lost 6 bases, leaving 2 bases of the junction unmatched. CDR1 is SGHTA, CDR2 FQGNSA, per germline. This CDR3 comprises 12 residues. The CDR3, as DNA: TGTGCCAGCAGAACAGGGGGCCACGAGCAGTACTTC. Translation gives CASRTGGHEQYF.

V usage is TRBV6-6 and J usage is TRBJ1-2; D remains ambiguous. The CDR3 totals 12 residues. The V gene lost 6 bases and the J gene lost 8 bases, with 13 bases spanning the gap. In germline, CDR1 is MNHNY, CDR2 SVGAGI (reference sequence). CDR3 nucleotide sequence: TGTGCCAGCAGCCGACCCGAAGCGGGCTACACCTTC. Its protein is CASSRPEAGYTF.

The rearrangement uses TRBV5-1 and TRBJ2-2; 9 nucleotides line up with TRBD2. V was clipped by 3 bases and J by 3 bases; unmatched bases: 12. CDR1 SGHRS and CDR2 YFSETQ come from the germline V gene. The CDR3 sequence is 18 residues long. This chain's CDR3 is CASSWRAGGPSDTGELFF. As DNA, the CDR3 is TGCGCCAGCAGCTGGCGGGCGGGGGGGCCCTCGGACACCGGGGAGCTGTTTTTT.